The entry that follows covers one TCR beta chain sequence. The data were obtained in a study of OX40 agonist ivuxolimab in advanced cancers. V dropped 1 base and J dropped 5; count of bases not matched to a gene: 7. CDR1 and CDR2 (germline): GTSNPN, SVGIG (reference sequence). The CDR3 runs to 14 residues. Using immunoSEQ multiplex PCR, the repertoire was profiled, and TCRdb retains in-frame clones only, with some absent. There are around 83,000 clones in the sample; over 75% occur only once, and 2.3% lies in the top ten. The sequencing used CD4+ or CD8+ T cells sorted from blood, collected in a trial of the OX40 agonist ivuxolimab. The receptor comes from an adult with an advanced solid tumor such as melanoma, head and neck, liver or kidney cancer. This chain joins TRBV30 and TRBJ1-1; TRBD1 aligns across 7 bases. This CDR3 is CAWSATGAGTEAFF. CDR3 DNA sequence: TGTGCCTGGAGTGCTACAGGGGCAGGGACTGAAGCTTTCTTT.